The text below deals with one T cell receptor beta chain. Its antigen is as yet unknown. This sample was included in a study of cytomegalovirus exposure and HLA in healthy donors. Study context: In terms of ancestry, the Caucasian-associated cluster contained about 81% of the approximately 380 genotyped donors.

Vbeta (60) and Jbeta (13) primers were used in the PCR. Data came from immunoSEQ multiplex PCR; TCRdb stores just in-frame clones and leaves some out. The table shows more than 95,000 clones, with about 81% occurring only once. Germline CDR1 SGHRS, CDR2 YFSETQ. V dropped 2 bases and J dropped 3; count of bases not matched to a gene: 3. This CDR3 region has 14 residues. Study-wide points: Previously analyzed data showed that most TCR beta V segments were productive at a frequency of about 90% or about 30%. Prediction of most subjects' HLA-A and HLA-B alleles by TCR beta sequences was reportedly accurate. While the bulk of TCR sequences proved rare, some public TCRs turned up in many donors.

The material sequenced was PBMCs. This receptor was identified in a woman under 40 in good health and CMV-seronegative. The chain is built from TRBV5-1 and TRBJ2-7; 9 bases align to TRBD2. In nucleotides, the CDR3 is TGCGCCAGCAGCTTACTAGCGGGCCTCTACGAGCAGTACTTC. This translates into CASSLLAGLYEQYF. Complete variable domain (other parts from reference TRBV5-1 and TRBJ2-7): KAGVTQTPRYLIKTRGQQVTLSCSPISGHRSVSWYQQTPGQGLQFLFEYFSETQRNKGNFPGRFSGRQFSNSRSEMNVSTLELGDSALYLCASSLLAGLYEQYFGPGTRLTVT.